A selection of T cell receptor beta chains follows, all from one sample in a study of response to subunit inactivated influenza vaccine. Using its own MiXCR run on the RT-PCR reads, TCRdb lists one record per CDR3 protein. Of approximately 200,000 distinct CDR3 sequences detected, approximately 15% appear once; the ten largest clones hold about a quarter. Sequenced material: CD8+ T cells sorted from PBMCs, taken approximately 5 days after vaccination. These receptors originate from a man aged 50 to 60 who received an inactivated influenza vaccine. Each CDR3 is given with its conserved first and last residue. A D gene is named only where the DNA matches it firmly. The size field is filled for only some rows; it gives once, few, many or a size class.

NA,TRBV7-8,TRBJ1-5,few,CASSPQGGNQPQHF,TGTGCCAGCAGCCCCCAGGGTGGCAATCAGCCCCAGCATTTT
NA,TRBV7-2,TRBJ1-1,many,CASSLGNRATEAFF,TGTGCCAGCAGCTTGGGGAACCGGGCCACTGAAGCTTTCTTT
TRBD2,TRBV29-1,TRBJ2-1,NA,CSVEERLAGGSYNEQFF,TGCAGCGTTGAAGAACGGCTAGCGGGAGGCTCCTACAATGAGCAGTTCTTC
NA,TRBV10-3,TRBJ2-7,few,CAISSPGTWEQYF,TGTGCCATCAGCAGTCCAGGGACCTGGGAGCAGTACTTC
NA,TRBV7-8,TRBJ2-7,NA,CASSSSVGGEQYF,TGTGCCAGCAGCTCCTCCGTCGGCGGCGAGCAGTACTTC
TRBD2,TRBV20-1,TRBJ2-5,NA,CSARPGDYGRETQYF,TGCAGTGCTAGACCTGGGGACTACGGTCGAGAGACCCAGTACTTC
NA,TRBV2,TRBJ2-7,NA,CATYRDSYEQYF,TGTGCCACCTACAGAGACTCCTACGAGCAGTACTTC
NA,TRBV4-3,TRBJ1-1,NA,CASSQDRSRNTEAFF,TGCGCCAGCAGCCAAGATAGGTCTCGGAACACTGAAGCTTTCTTT
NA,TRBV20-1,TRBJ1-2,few,CSALPGTSNYGYTF,TGCAGTGCCCTTCCCGGGACATCTAACTATGGCTACACCTTC
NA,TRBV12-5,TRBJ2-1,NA,CASGLGLGNEQFF,TGTGCTAGTGGTTTGGGTCTAGGGAATGAGCAGTTCTTC
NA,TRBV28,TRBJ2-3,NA,CASSLVLTGDTQYF,TGTGCCAGCAGTTTAGTACTAACTGGAGATACGCAGTATTTT
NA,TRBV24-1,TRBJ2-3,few,CATRGAEIGPFTDTQYF,TGTGCCACCAGGGGTGCAGAGATAGGGCCCTTCACAGATACGCAGTATTTT
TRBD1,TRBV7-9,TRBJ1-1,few,CASSPGQRTPTEAFF,TGTGCCAGCAGCCCGGGACAGCGGACTCCTACTGAAGCTTTCTTT
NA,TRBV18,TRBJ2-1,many,CASSPEGSPYNEQFF,TGTGCCAGCTCACCAGAGGGGAGCCCCTACAATGAGCAGTTCTTC
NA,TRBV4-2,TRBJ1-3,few,CASSQDSQGKLGGNTIYF,TGTGCCAGCAGCCAAGATTCGCAGGGAAAGCTTGGCGGAAACACCATATATTTT
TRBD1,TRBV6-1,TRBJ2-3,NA,CASSLSDRGITDTQYF,TGTGCCAGCTCCCTATCGGACAGGGGAATAACAGATACGCAGTATTTT
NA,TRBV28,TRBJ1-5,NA,CASSLFPLYSNQPQHF,TGTGCCAGCAGTTTATTTCCCTTGTATAGCAATCAGCCCCAGCATTTT
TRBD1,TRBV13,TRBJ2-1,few,CASSGGQPSYNEQFF,TGTGCCAGCAGCGGGGGACAGCCTTCCTACAATGAGCAGTTCTTC
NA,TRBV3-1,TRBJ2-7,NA,CASGPGLSYEQYF,TGTGCCAGCGGACCGGGACTTTCCTACGAGCAGTACTTC
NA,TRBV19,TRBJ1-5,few,CASSPSLGGAQPQHF,TGTGCCAGTAGTCCATCCCTCGGGGGCGCGCAGCCCCAGCATTTT
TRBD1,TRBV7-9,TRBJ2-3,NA,CASSLGPGTGRTDTQYF,TGTGCCAGCAGCTTAGGGCCCGGGACAGGACGCACAGATACGCAGTATTTT
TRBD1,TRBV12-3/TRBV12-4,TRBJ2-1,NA,CASSPTGFDGNEQFF,TGTGCCAGCAGCCCGACAGGGTTTGATGGCAATGAGCAGTTCTTC
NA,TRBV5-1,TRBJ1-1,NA,CASSFVVNTEAFF,TGCGCCAGCAGCTTCGTGGTGAACACTGAAGCTTTCTTT
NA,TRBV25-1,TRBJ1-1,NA,CASSESQGMNTEAFF,TGTGCCAGCAGTGAATCCCAGGGGATGAACACTGAAGCTTTCTTT
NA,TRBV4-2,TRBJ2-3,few,CASSQGSGGDSVDTQYF,TGTGCCAGCAGCCAAGGGTCCGGAGGGGATTCGGTAGATACGCAGTATTTT
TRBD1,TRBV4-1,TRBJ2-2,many,CASSQGPPQGAGTGELFF,TGCGCCAGCAGCCAAGGCCCCCCACAGGGGGCGGGCACCGGGGAGCTGTTTTTT
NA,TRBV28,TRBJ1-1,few,CASSFWSEKGDTEAFF,TGTGCCAGCAGTTTCTGGTCTGAGAAGGGGGACACTGAAGCTTTCTTT
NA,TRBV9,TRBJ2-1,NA,CASSVGFSYNEQFF,TGTGCCAGCAGCGTAGGCTTTTCCTACAATGAGCAGTTCTTC
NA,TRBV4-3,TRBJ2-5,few,CASSQDLAGAETQYF,TGCGCCAGCAGCCAAGATCTTGCAGGGGCAGAGACCCAGTACTTC
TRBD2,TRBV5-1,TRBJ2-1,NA,CASSRFGSGGLNNEQFF,TGCGCCAGCAGCCGGTTCGGGAGCGGGGGGCTTAACAATGAGCAGTTCTTC
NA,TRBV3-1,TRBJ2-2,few,CASSHLLGGNTGELFF,TGTGCCAGCAGCCACCTCCTTGGGGGGAACACCGGGGAGCTGTTTTTT
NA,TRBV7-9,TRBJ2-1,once,CASNEPGISYNEQFF,TGTGCCAGCAACGAACCGGGGATCTCCTACAATGAGCAGTTCTTC
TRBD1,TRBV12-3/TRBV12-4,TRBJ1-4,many,CASIETGTGGEKLFF,TGTGCCAGCATCGAGACCGGGACAGGAGGGGAAAAACTGTTTTTT
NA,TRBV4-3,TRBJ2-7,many,CASSQGLAGYEQYF,TGCGCCAGCAGCCAAGGGCTAGCTGGCTACGAGCAGTACTTC
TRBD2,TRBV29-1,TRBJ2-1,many,CSVEGTSGSTNEQFF,TGCAGCGTTGAAGGGACTAGCGGGAGTACGAATGAGCAGTTCTTC
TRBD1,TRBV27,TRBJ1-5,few,CASSPYGMDRMDYSNQPQHF,TGTGCCAGCAGTCCGTATGGGATGGACAGGATGGATTATAGCAATCAGCCCCAGCATTTT
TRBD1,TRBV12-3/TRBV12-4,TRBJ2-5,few,CASSADREETQYF,TGTGCCAGCAGTGCCGACAGGGAAGAGACCCAGTACTTC
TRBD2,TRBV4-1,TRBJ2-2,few,CASSYSSGSSTGELFF,TGCGCCAGCAGCTATTCCAGCGGGAGTTCCACCGGGGAGCTGTTTTTT
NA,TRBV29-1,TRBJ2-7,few,CSVDSGSYEQYF,TGCAGCGTTGATAGCGGCTCCTACGAGCAGTACTTC
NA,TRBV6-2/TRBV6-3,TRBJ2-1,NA,CASIRGYEQFF,TGTGCCAGCATAAGGGGGTATGAGCAGTTCTTC
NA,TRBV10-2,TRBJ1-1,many,CASEATLNTEAFF,TGCGCCAGCGAGGCCACCTTGAACACTGAAGCTTTCTTT
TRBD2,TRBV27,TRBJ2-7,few,CASSPYSAGGYEQYF,TGTGCCAGCAGCCCCTACTCGGCGGGAGGCTACGAGCAGTACTTC
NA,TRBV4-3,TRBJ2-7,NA,CASSQELSGVASYEQYF,TGCGCCAGCAGCCAAGAGTTAAGTGGGGTGGCGTCCTACGAGCAGTACTTC
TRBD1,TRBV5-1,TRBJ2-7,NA,CASSLDGPGGAYEQYF,TGCGCCAGCAGCTTGGACGGGCCAGGGGGAGCCTACGAGCAGTACTTC
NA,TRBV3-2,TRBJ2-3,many,CASSPGTGTDTQYF,TGTGCCAGCAGCCCGGGGACAGGCACAGATACGCAGTATTTT
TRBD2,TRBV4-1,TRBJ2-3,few,CASSGLAGAADTQYF,TGCGCCAGCTCCGGACTAGCGGGCGCAGCAGATACGCAGTATTTT
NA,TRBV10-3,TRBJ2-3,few,CAISESSALDTQYF,TGTGCCATCAGTGAGTCAAGTGCCCTCGATACGCAGTATTTT
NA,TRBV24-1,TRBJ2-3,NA,CATSDFGRGPTDTQYF,TGTGCCACCAGTGATTTTGGGCGGGGACCCACAGATACGCAGTATTTT
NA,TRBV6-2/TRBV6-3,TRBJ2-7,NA,CASSYSIGGDDEQYF,TGTGCCAGCAGTTACTCGATCGGAGGGGACGACGAGCAGTACTTC
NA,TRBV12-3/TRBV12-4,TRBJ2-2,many,CASSPITGELFF,TGTGCCAGCAGTCCTATCACCGGGGAGCTGTTTTTT
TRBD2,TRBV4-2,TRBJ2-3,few,CASSQPGGPADTQYF,TGTGCCAGCAGCCAACCGGGGGGGCCAGCAGATACGCAGTATTTT
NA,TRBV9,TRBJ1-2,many,CAIFTASNYVSYTF,TGTGCCATTTTCACAGCCTCTAACTATGTTAGCTACACCTTC
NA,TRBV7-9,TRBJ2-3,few,CASSLLSEYRTDTQYF,TGTGCCAGCAGCTTACTCTCCGAATATCGCACAGATACGCAGTATTTT
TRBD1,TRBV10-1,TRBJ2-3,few,CASSQTGERDTQYF,TGCGCCAGCAGTCAGACAGGGGAGCGAGATACGCAGTATTTT
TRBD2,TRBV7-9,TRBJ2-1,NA,CASSLIFISGGESEQFF,TGTGCCAGCAGCTTAATTTTCATTAGCGGGGGGGAGAGTGAGCAGTTCTTC
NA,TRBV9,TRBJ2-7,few,CANSGYKSEQYF,TGTGCCAACAGCGGTTATAAGAGCGAGCAGTACTTC
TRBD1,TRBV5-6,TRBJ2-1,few,CASGPQGDGRVQFF,TGTGCCAGCGGCCCGCAGGGGGACGGGCGGGTTCAGTTCTTC